This TCR beta chain was found in a study of OX40 agonist ivuxolimab in advanced cancers. Study-level results: Antigen specificity remained undetermined for the expanded peripheral T cells. The study observed clonal expansion of CD4+ and CD8+ blood T cells by week 6 at 0.1 to 3.0 mg/kg.

With baseline, cycle 4 day 1, and cycle 7 day 1 as timepoints, blood was sampled. As to this clone: The antigen is unknown.

Sequenced by immunoSEQ multiplex PCR; TCRdb stores in-frame clones only, minus some. The data contain 65,000 or so clones, over 90% of them seen just once; the ten biggest clones take up roughly 13%. The CDR3 length is 13 residues. Trimming took 6 bases from V and 4 from J, leaving 12 bases between them. Germline V gene data show CDR1 as LNHDA and CDR2 as SQIVND (reference sequence). J is TRBJ1-2 and V is TRBV19; D perhaps matches TRBD1 (5 bases). Sequencing used CD4+ or CD8+ T cells sorted from blood, obtained in a trial of the OX40 agonist ivuxolimab. This clonotype was sampled from an adult with an advanced solid tumor such as melanoma, head and neck, liver or kidney cancer. The CDR3: CASSMGDGYGYTF. CDR3 DNA: TGTGCCAGTAGCATGGGGGACGGCTATGGCTACACCTTC.